One sample yielded the 20 T cell receptor beta chains listed below, sequenced in a study of neoadjuvant anti-PD-1 for oral cavity cancer. The time point denotes: after neoadjuvant nivolumab, at surgical resection. Profiled with immunoSEQ multiplex PCR; TCRdb holds only in-frame clones, not every one. The sample lists around 65,000 clones, about 86% occurring once. The sequencing here drew on PBMCs, taken after nivolumab (anti-PD-1) treatment. The receptors stem from a person between 40 and 85 years old with oral cavity squamous cell carcinoma.

The V and J genes are TRBV5-1 and TRBJ1-1, with D perhaps matching TRBD1 (5 bases). The CDR3 contains 14 residues. Germline assignment: CDR1 SGHRS and CDR2 YFSETQ. Between the trimmed V and J ends, which lost 4 bases and 5 bases, there was a span of 15 bases. CDR3 in amino acids: CASSEQWGVTEAFF. In DNA form, the CDR3 reads TGCGCCAGCAGCGAACAGTGGGGGGTTACTGAAGCTTTCTTT.

Regarding this clone: At one boundary the junction diverges from the germline segment, which might be a read error. The genes are TRBV5-5 and TRBJ2-7; D is unresolved. This CDR3 is built from 12 residues. Germline lookup yields CDR1 SGHKS and CDR2 YYEKEE (reference sequence). CDR3 sequence (DNA): TGTGCCAGCAGCTTGGCCGGTAGGACCCCTCTTTTC. Amino acids: CASSLAGRTPLF.

The J gene is TRBJ2-1, the V gene TRBV7-9; D is ambiguous. The germline V gene encodes CDR1 SEHNR and CDR2 FQNEAQ (reference sequence). This CDR3 contains 11 residues. Trimming took off 5 bases at V and 10 bases at J, with 9 bases between the two ends. This chain's CDR3 is CASSPYSEQFF. For the CDR3, the DNA is TGTGCCAGCAGCCCTTACAGCGAGCAGTTCTTC.

Worth noting for this clone: The sample carries other DNA sequences with the same CDR3. This chain links TRBV7-9 with TRBJ2-7; D may be TRBD1 (5 bases). This CDR3 region has 12 residues. The germline V and J ends were trimmed by 4 bases and 7 bases, with 11 bases remaining between them. Germline CDR1 and CDR2: SEHNR and FQNEAQ (reference sequence). The CDR3 DNA reads as TGTGCCAGCAGCTCTCAGGGATGGGAGCAGTACTTC. Amino acid sequence: CASSSQGWEQYF.

V usage is TRBV15 and J usage is TRBJ2-3; D tentatively reads TRBD1 or TRBD2 (5 bases each). The CDR3 has 14 residues. Germline V gene data show CDR1 as LNHNV and CDR2 as YYDKDF (reference sequence). V lost 6 bases and J 3 bases, leaving 13 bases between the germline ends. CDR3 coding DNA: TGTGCCACCAGGGGACCCGAGGAGACAGATACGCAGTATTTT. Its protein product is CATRGPEETDTQYF. Combining the CDR3 with reference TRBV15 and TRBJ2-3 gives the whole variable domain DAMVIQNPRYQVTQFGKPVTLSCSQTLNHNVMYWYQQKSSQAPKLLFHYYDKDFNNEADTPDNFQSRRPNTSFCFLDIRSPGLGDTAMYLCATRGPEETDTQYFGPGTRLTVL.

The chain recombines TRBV4-1 with TRBJ2-1; D is undetermined. This CDR3 contains 18 residues. V lost 0 bases, J lost 2 bases, and 17 bases lay in between. Germline V gives CDR1 MGHRA, CDR2 YSYEKL. The CDR3 region is CASSQDLGRTGPYNEQFF. The CDR3 region has the DNA TGCGCCAGCAGCCAAGATCTAGGTAGGACGGGCCCCTACAATGAGCAGTTCTTC.

This clone was detected a few times. The chain recombines TRBV7-6 with TRBJ2-7; 8 bases align to TRBD2. After removal of 2 bases from V and 4 bases from J, the junction contained 7 bases not matched to a gene. The CDR3 has 15 amino acids. Germline V gives CDR1 SGHVS, CDR2 FNYEAQ. For the CDR3, the DNA is TGTGCCAGCAGCTTATTTCCGGGAGGGCCTTACGAGCAGTACTTC. This translates into CASSLFPGGPYEQYF.

CDR3 DNA: TGTGCCAGCAGCTTATTCGTGGGGGGACTCTACGAGCAGTACTTC. Translation: CASSLFVGGLYEQYF. This chain links TRBV7-3 with TRBJ2-7; maybe TRBD2 (6 bases). The germline V gene has CDR1 SGHTA and CDR2 FQGTGA. V was cut by 2 bases and J by 3 bases, with 14 bases left in between. The CDR3 runs 15 residues.

The gene calls are TRBV10-3 and TRBJ2-5; 13 bases map to TRBD2. J lost 1 base, V lost 6 bases, and 2 bases had no gene match. Germline-derived CDR1 and CDR2 are ENHRY and SYGVKD. The CDR3 contains 15 residues. CDR3 DNA sequence: TGTGCCATCAGGGGGACTAGCGGGATCCAAGAGACCCAGTACTTC. Protein sequence: CAIRGTSGIQETQYF.

This rearrangement joins TRBV7-2 to TRBJ2-5, with 9 bases matching TRBD1. Germline V gene lookup returns CDR1 SGHTA and CDR2 FQGNSA. The CDR3 consists of 15 residues. With 4 bases clipped from V and 7 bases from J, the junction kept 10 bases outside the gene matches. Here the CDR3 reads CASSSHGTGLGTQYF. The CDR3 region has the DNA TGTGCCAGCAGCTCACACGGGACAGGGCTAGGGACCCAGTACTTC. The full variable domain, in which reference TRBV7-2 and TRBJ2-5 provide the parts outside the CDR3, is GAGVSQSPSNKVTEKGKDVELRCDPISGHTALYWYRQSLGQGLEFLIYFQGNSAPDKSGLPSDRFSAERTGGSVSTLTIQRTQQEDSAVYLCASSSHGTGLGTQYFGPGTRLLVL.

This clone was seen more than once but under ten times. V and J are TRBV29-1 and TRBJ1-3; 8 bases are a match to TRBD1. The V gene's germline CDR1 is SQVTM and CDR2 ANQGSEA. CDR3 length: 15 residues. After removal of 6 bases from V and 0 bases from J, the junction contained 7 bases not matched to a gene. The CDR3 nucleotides are TGCAGCGTGGAGGACAGGGTTTTCTCTGGAAACACCATATATTTT. Translated: CSVEDRVFSGNTIYF. The variable domain in full, with the rest retrieved from reference TRBV29-1 and TRBJ1-3, is SAVISQKPSRDICQRGTSLTIQCQVDSQVTMMFWYRQQPGQSLTLIATANQGSEATYESGFVIDKFPISRPNLTFSTLTVSNMSPEDSSIYLCSVEDRVFSGNTIYFGEGSWLTVV.

J is TRBJ1-5 and V is TRBV7-9; the D is unclear. Germline lookup yields CDR1 SEHNR and CDR2 FQNEAQ (reference sequence). Trimming took 3 bases from V and 3 from J, leaving 9 bases between them. The CDR3 runs 14 residues. The chain's CDR3 is CASSFSGSNQPQHF. CDR3 nucleotide sequence: TGTGCCAGCAGCTTCTCGGGCTCCAATCAGCCCCAGCATTTT.

The V and J genes are TRBV27 and TRBJ2-5; 8 nucleotides match TRBD2. J gave up 2 bases and V 5 bases, and 10 bases lay outside the gene matches. Germline values: CDR1 MNHEY, CDR2 SMNVEV (reference sequence). The CDR3 spans 16 residues. The CDR3 region is CASSPDQRELQETQYF. CDR3 in DNA: TGTGCCAGCAGTCCCGACCAGCGGGAGCTTCAAGAGACCCAGTACTTC.

This rearrangement joins TRBV7-9 to TRBJ2-6; TRBD2 is a possible D gene (6 bases). Germline CDR1 is SEHNR and CDR2 is FQNEAQ (reference sequence). There are 16 residues in the CDR3. V lost 4 bases, J lost 0 bases, and 10 bases lay in between. The CDR3 sequence is CASSSPGVSGANVLTF. CDR3 sequence (DNA): TGTGCCAGCAGCTCACCGGGAGTCTCTGGGGCCAACGTCCTGACTTTC.

This clone came up once. This chain links TRBV28 with TRBJ1-2; no clear D gene. The CDR3 is 14 amino acids. V dropped 2 bases and J dropped 0 bases, with 7 bases sitting between them. The germline CDR1 and CDR2 sequences are MDHEN and SYDVKM. As DNA, the CDR3 is TGTGCCAGCAGTTTAGAGCACGCTAACTATGGCTACACCTTC. It is translated as CASSLEHANYGYTF.

V and J are TRBV5-1 and TRBJ2-7; D remains ambiguous. The CDR3 has 14 amino acids. The germline V gene encodes CDR1 SGHRS and CDR2 YFSETQ. Deletions cut 0 bases from V and 1 base from J, with 8 bases between. CDR3 in amino acids: CASSLGGDSYEQYF. The CDR3 DNA is TGCGCCAGCAGCTTGGGTGGAGATTCCTACGAGCAGTACTTC.

V gene TRBV29-1 combines with J gene TRBJ2-1; D gene ambiguous. V was clipped by 0 bases and J by 1 base, with 13 bases between them. CDR3 length: 16 residues. Germline values: CDR1 SQVTM, CDR2 ANQGSEA. This CDR3 is CSVEDSEAFSYNEQFF. CDR3 in DNA: TGCAGCGTTGAAGATTCCGAAGCCTTTTCCTACAATGAGCAGTTCTTC.

This clone showed up just once. DNA of the CDR3: TGTGCCAGCGCTGAGGGGATAACTGAAGCTTTCTTT. Translating gives CASAEGITEAFF. The genes are TRBV2 and TRBJ1-1, with a weak D call TRBD1 (5 bases). The CDR3 runs 12 residues. Germline V gene sequence: CDR1 SNHLY, CDR2 FYNNEI. With 8 bases removed from V and 5 bases from J, the gap between germline ends came to 12 bases.

This chain connects TRBV6-5 to TRBJ2-7; 9 nucleotides match TRBD1. V lost 9 bases and J lost 7; bases outside the gene matches: 7. In germline, CDR1 is MNHEY, CDR2 SVGAGI. The CDR3 spans 12 residues. This CDR3 reads CASKQGAGEQYF. DNA for the CDR3: TGTGCCAGTAAACAGGGGGCGGGGGAGCAGTACTTC.

The chain recombines TRBV11-2 with TRBJ1-5; the match to TRBD1 covers 8 bases. Germline V lookup: CDR1 SGHAT, CDR2 FQNNGV. The CDR3 covers 14 residues. J was trimmed by 2 bases and V by 5 bases; bases with no gene match: 2. CDR3 nucleotide sequence: TGTGCCAGCAGCCGGACAGGGCGCAATCAGCCCCAGCATTTT. As protein: CASSRTGRNQPQHF.